The source of this T cell receptor beta chain is a study of blood T cell repertoires in COVID-19. Study-wide background: Sites in the United States, Italy and Spain provided acute and convalescent COVID-19 samples. The cDNA or gDNA used as material had been derived from T cells, B-cell-depleted T cells, or PBMCs.

In the original processing: Estimated nucleated cell counts came from reference gene primer amplification. This table comes from immunoSEQ multiplex PCR, and its TCRdb copy is limited to in-frame clones, with some not included. The V and J calls and the clone size are those of that table, but D and trimming were determined from the DNA. In the table there are over 65,000 clones, 75% to 85% of which are singletons. Germline V gene data show CDR1 as LGHNA and CDR2 as YSLEER. The CDR3 is made up of 19 amino acids. Trimming removed 4 bases from V and 0 bases from J; junction bases left unmatched: 11. The material sequenced was peripheral blood. This receptor was identified in a woman aged 40 to 49 with active or convalescent COVID-19. The V gene is TRBV4-3, the J gene TRBJ2-1, with 11 bases that match TRBD2. The CDR3 nucleotides are TGCGCCAGCAGCCCGCCACTAGCGGGAGTCCCTCACTCCTACAATGAGCAGTTCTTC. Translating it yields CASSPPLAGVPHSYNEQFF.